This paragraph reports one T cell receptor (beta chain). The data were obtained in a study of blood T cell repertoires in COVID-19. As for the study in general: From the United States, Italy and Spain came samples of acute and convalescent COVID-19. T cells, B-cell-depleted T cells, or PBMCs supplied cDNA or gDNA.

Original processing methods: Cell counts per sample came from amplifying reference gene primers. Generated by immunoSEQ multiplex PCR, the TCRdb table keeps only in-frame clones and is missing some. The DNA gave D and trimming, while V, J and clone size come from that table. Of 20,000 to 30,000 clones listed, just over 90% were seen once; the top ten hold roughly 7.4%. The sequenced material came from peripheral blood. This sequence was found in a human donor in a cohort sampled during active COVID-19.

The CDR3 spells CATSESRTSGGAHTQYF. CDR3 DNA: TGTGCCACCAGTGAATCCCGGACTAGCGGGGGGGCACATACGCAGTATTTT. J is TRBJ2-3 and V is TRBV24-1; 15 positions agree with TRBD2. The ends lost 4 bases at V and 7 bases at J; junction bases unmatched: 8. Germline assignment: CDR1 KGHDR and CDR2 SFDVKD. CDR3 size: 17 residues.